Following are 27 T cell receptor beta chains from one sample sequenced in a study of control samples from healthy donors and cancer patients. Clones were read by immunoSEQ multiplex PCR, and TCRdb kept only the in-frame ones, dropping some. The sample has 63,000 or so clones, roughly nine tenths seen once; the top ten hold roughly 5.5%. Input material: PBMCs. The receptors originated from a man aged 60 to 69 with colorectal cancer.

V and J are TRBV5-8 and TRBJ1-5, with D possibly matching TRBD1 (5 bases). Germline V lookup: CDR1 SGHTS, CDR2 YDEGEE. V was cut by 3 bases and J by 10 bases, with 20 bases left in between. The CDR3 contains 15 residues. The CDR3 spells CASSWGEGTSNPQHF. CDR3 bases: TGTGCCAGCAGCTGGGGGGAAGGGACCTCAAATCCCCAGCATTTT.

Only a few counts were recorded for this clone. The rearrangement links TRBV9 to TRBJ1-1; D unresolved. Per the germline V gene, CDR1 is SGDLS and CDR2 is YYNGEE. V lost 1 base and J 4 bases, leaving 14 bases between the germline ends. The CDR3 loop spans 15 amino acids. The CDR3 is CASSVIGSAGTEAFF. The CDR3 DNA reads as TGTGCCAGCAGCGTAATCGGTTCTGCGGGCACTGAAGCTTTCTTT. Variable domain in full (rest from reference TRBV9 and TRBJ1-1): DSGVTQTPKHLITATGQRVTLRCSPRSGDLSVYWYQQSLDQGLQFLIQYYNGEERAKGNILERFSAQQFPDLHSELNLSSLELGDSALYFCASSVIGSAGTEAFFGQGTRLTVV.

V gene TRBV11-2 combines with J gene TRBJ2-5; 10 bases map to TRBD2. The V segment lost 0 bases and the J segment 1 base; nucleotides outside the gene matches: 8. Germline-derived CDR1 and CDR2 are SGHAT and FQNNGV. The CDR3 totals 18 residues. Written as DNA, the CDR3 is TGTGCCAGCAGCTTAGAAGGAGCGGGGGGGCCTTTCCAAGAGACCCAGTACTTC. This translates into CASSLEGAGGPFQETQYF.

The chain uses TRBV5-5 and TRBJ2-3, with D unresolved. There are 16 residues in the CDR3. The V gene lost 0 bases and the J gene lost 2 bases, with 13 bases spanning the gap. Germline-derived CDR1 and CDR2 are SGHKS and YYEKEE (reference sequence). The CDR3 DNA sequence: TGTGCCAGCAGCTTGGAGTGGTCGGGTAACACAGATACGCAGTATTTT. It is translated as CASSLEWSGNTDTQYF.

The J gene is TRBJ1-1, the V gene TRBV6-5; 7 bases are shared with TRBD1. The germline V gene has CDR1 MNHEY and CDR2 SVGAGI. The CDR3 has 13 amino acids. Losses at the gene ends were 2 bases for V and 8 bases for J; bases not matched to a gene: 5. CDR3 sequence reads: CASSYRDRAEAFF. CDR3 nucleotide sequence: TGTGCCAGCAGTTACCGTGACAGGGCGGAAGCTTTCTTT.

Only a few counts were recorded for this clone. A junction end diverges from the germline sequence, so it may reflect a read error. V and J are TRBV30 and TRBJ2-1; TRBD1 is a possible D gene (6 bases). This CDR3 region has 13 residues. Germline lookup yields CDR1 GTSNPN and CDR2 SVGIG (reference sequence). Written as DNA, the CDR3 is TGTGCCTGGTCCCACGGCCAGGGACACCAATCACTCTTC. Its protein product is CAWSHGQGHQSLF.

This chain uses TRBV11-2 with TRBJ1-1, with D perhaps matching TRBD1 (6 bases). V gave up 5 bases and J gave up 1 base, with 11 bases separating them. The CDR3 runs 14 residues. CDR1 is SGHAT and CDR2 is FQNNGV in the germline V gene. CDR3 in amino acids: CASSLTGENTEAFF. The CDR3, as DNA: TGTGCCAGCAGCCTGACAGGAGAGAACACTGAAGCTTTCTTT.

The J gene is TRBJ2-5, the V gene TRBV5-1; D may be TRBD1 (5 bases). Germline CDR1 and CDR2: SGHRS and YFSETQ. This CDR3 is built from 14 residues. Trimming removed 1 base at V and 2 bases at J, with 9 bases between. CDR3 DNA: TGCGCCAGCAGCTTGTGGGGCCAACAAGAGACCCAGTACTTC. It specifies CASSLWGQQETQYF.

The CDR3, as DNA: TGTGCCAGCAGCTTGCTTTTGCTCCCCTCCCGGGCAACTAATGAAAAACTGTTTTTT. Translation: CASSLLLLPSRATNEKLFF. The V call is TRBV5-8, the J call TRBJ1-4, with D unclear. V lost 1 base to trimming and J lost 0 bases, with 19 bases between them. This CDR3 comprises 19 residues. Germline CDR1 and CDR2: SGHTS and YDEGEE.

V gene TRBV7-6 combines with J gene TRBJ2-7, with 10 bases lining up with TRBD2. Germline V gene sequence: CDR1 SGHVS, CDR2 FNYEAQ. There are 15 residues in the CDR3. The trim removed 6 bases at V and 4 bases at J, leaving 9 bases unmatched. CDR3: CASRLSSSGGYEQYF. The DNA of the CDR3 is TGTGCCAGCAGACTCTCGTCTAGCGGGGGTTACGAGCAGTACTTC.

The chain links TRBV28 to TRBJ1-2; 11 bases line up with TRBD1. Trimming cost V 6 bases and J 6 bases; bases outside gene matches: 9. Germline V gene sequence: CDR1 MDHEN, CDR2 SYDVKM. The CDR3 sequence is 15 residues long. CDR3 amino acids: CASRLRRTGGDGYTF. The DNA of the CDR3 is TGTGCCAGCAGGTTACGCCGGACAGGGGGCGATGGCTACACCTTC.

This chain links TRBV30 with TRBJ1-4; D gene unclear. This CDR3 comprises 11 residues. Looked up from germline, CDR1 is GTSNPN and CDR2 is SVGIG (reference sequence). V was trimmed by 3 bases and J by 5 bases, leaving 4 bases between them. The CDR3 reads CAWSRNEKLFF. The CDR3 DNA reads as TGTGCCTGGAGCCGCAATGAAAAACTGTTTTTT.

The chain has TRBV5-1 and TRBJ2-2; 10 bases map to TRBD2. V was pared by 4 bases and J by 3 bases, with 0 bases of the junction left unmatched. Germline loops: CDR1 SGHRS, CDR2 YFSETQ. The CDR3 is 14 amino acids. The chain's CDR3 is CASSSGGDTGELFF. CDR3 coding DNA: TGCGCCAGCAGCAGCGGGGGGGACACCGGGGAGCTGTTTTTT.

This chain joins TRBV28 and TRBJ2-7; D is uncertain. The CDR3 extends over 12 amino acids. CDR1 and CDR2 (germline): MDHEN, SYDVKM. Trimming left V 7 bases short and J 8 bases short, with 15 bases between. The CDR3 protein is CASTPPRGKQYF. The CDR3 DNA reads TGTGCCAGCACACCACCACGTGGGAAGCAGTACTTC.

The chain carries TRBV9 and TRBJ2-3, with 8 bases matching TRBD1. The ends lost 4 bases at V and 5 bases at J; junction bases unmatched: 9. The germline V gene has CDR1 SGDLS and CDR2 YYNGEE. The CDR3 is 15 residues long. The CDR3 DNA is TGTGCCAGCAGCTTCCAGGGGGCCTCACGAGATACGCAGTATTTT. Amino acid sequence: CASSFQGASRDTQYF. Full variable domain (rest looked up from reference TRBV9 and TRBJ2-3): DSGVTQTPKHLITATGQRVTLRCSPRSGDLSVYWYQQSLDQGLQFLIQYYNGEERAKGNILERFSAQQFPDLHSELNLSSLELGDSALYFCASSFQGASRDTQYFGPGTRLTVL.

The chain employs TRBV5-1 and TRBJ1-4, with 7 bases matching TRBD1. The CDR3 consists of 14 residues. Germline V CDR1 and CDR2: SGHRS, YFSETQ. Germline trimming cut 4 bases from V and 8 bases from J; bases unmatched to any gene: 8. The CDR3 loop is CASSPQGGLEKLFF. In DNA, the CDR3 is TGCGCCAGCAGCCCCCAGGGGGGTCTCGAAAAACTGTTTTTT. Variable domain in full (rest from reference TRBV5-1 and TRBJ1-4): KAGVTQTPRYLIKTRGQQVTLSCSPISGHRSVSWYQQTPGQGLQFLFEYFSETQRNKGNFPGRFSGRQFSNSRSEMNVSTLELGDSALYLCASSPQGGLEKLFFGSGTQLSVL.

This chain's CDR3 is CASSVSSASQETQYF. Here the CDR3 DNA reads TGTGCCAGCAGCGTCAGCTCGGCTTCCCAAGAGACCCAGTACTTC. This chain links TRBV9 with TRBJ2-5; D is uncertain. The CDR3 loop spans 15 amino acids. Trimming took 2 bases from V and 1 from J, leaving 12 bases between them. CDR1 and CDR2 (germline): SGDLS, YYNGEE.

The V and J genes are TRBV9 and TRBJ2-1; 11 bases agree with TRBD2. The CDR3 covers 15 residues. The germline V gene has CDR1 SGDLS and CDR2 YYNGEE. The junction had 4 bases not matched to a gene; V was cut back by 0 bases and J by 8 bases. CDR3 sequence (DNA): TGTGCCAGCAGCGTAGGTAGCGGGGGGGCGTATGAGCAGTTCTTC. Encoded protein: CASSVGSGGAYEQFF.

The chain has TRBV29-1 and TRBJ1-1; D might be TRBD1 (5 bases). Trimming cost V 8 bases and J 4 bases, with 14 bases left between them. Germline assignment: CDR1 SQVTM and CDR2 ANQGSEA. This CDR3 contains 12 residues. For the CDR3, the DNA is TGCAGCTTCAAGCGAGGGACCACTGAAGCTTTCTTT. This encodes CSFKRGTTEAFF.

The CDR3 DNA reads as TGTGCCATCAGTGCGGGGGGGGAAAGGGCTGAGCAGTTCTTC. Encoded protein: CAISAGGERAEQFF. V gene TRBV10-3 combines with J gene TRBJ2-1; 8 nucleotides line up with TRBD2. Germline V lookup: CDR1 ENHRY, CDR2 SYGVKD. There are 14 residues in the CDR3. V lost 4 bases, J lost 9 bases, and 8 bases stayed unmatched.

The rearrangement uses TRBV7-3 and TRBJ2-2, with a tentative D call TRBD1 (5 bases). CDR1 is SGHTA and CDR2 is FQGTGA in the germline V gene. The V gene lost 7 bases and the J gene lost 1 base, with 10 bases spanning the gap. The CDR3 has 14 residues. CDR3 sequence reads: CASTRTQNTGELFF. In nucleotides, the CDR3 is TGTGCCAGCACCCGGACACAGAACACCGGGGAGCTGTTTTTT.

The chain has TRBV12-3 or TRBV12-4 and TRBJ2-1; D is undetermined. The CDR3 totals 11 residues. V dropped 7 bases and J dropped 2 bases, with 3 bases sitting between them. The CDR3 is CASNAYNEQFF. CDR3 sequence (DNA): TGTGCCAGCAACGCCTACAATGAGCAGTTCTTC.

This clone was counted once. CDR3: CASRNTPGYEQYF. CDR3 in DNA: TGTGCCAGCAGAAACACACCGGGGTACGAGCAGTACTTC. This sequence joins TRBV7-2 and TRBJ2-7, with D possibly being TRBD2 (5 bases). The CDR3 has 13 amino acids. Germline CDR1 is SGHTA and CDR2 is FQGNSA. V was clipped by 6 bases and J by 4 bases, with 13 bases between them.

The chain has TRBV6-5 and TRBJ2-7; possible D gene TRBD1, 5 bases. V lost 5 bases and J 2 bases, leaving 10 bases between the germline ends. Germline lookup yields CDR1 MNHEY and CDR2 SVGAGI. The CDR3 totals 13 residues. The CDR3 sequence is CASSRDSTYEQYF. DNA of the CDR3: TGTGCCAGCAGTCGAGACAGTACCTACGAGCAGTACTTC.

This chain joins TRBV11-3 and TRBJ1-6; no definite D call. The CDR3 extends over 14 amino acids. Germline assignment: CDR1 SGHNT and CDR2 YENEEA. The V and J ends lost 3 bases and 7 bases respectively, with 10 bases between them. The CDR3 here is CASSFIRANSPLHF. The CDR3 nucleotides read TGTGCCAGCAGCTTTATCCGGGCCAATTCACCCCTCCACTTT.

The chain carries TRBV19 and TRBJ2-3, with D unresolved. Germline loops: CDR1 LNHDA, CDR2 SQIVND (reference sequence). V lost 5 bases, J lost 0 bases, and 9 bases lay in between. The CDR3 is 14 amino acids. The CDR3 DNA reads TGTGCCAGTAGTGGGCACGGGAGCACAGATACGCAGTATTTT. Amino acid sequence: CASSGHGSTDTQYF.

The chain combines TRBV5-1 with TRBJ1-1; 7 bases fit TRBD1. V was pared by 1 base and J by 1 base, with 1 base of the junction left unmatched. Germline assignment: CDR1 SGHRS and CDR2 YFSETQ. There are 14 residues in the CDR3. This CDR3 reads CASSLSGGNTEAFF. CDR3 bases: TGCGCCAGCAGCTTGTCAGGGGGGAACACTGAAGCTTTCTTT.